A single sample is the source of the 5 T cell receptor beta chains below, sequenced in a study of T cells in Graves' hyperthyroidism and ophthalmopathy. The source material, RNA transcripts, was used to amplify TCR beta CDR3 regions. During a first-round RT-PCR of the TCR CDR3, the HTBI primer set was used. Via MiXCR, TCRdb re-called the multiplex PCR reads, giving one row per CDR3 protein. The sample includes fewer than 200,000 distinct CDR3 sequences, roughly 10% of them seen just once. The sequencing input was blood. These receptors were obtained from a woman aged 18-29 years with Graves' hyperthyroidism that later progressed to Graves' ophthalmopathy.

This clonotype was seen many times. The rearrangement uses TRBV11-3 and TRBJ2-2; D call uncertain. This CDR3 has 12 amino acids. Between the trimmed V and J ends, which lost 5 bases and 6 bases, there was a span of 7 bases. Germline CDR1 SGHNT, CDR2 YENEEA. The CDR3 region is CASSPESGELFF. The CDR3 DNA reads as TGTGCCAGCAGCCCAGAATCCGGGGAGCTGTTTTTT.

In regard to this clonotype: It may be a read error: a sequence one base away is much more abundant. In DNA form, the CDR3 reads TGTGCCAGCAGCCTTACAGTGGACGACGAGCAGTACTTC. This codes for CASSLTVDDEQYF. V usage is TRBV5-5 and J usage is TRBJ2-7; no firm D call. The CDR3 consists of 13 residues. Trimming removed 4 bases from V and 5 bases from J, with 13 bases in between. Germline assignment: CDR1 SGHKS and CDR2 YYEKEE (reference sequence).

This clonotype was observed many times. The chain has TRBV3-1 and TRBJ2-5; 8 bases align to TRBD2. CDR3 length: 17 amino acids. V lost 4 bases to trimming and J lost 1 base; unmatched junction nucleotides: 11. CDR1 LGHDT and CDR2 YNNKEL come from the germline V gene (reference sequence). The CDR3 region is CASSPPRRGAPQETQYF. The CDR3 bases are TGTGCCAGCAGCCCGCCCCGGCGGGGGGCCCCCCAAGAGACCCAGTACTTC.

This clonotype appeared many times. This rearrangement joins TRBV2 to TRBJ1-1, with unresolved D. V lost 7 bases, J lost 1 base, and 7 bases lay in between. CDR3 length equals 12 residues. Germline CDR1 reads SNHLY; CDR2 reads FYNNEI. The CDR3 nucleotides read TGTGCCAGCACAGTCGGGAACACTGAAGCTTTCTTT. This gives the protein CASTVGNTEAFF.

This clonotype occurred many times. The chain combines TRBV24-1 with TRBJ1-2; D is unresolved. The V end lost 2 bases, the J end lost 2 bases, and 8 bases lay between the germline ends. CDR3 length: 14 amino acids. From germline, CDR1 is KGHDR and CDR2 SFDVKD. The CDR3 DNA reads as TGTGCCACCAGTGATTCAAGAATAAACTATGGCTACACCTTC. Translation: CATSDSRINYGYTF.